This section outlines one T cell receptor (beta chain) sequence together with its context. What it binds is not known. Some clones are missing from TCRdb's copy, which holds only in-frame ones; the method was immunoSEQ multiplex PCR. The sample gives about 50,000 clones, roughly 90% of which show up once; less than 0.35% is in the top ten. Trimming took off 3 bases at V and 2 bases at J, with 10 bases between the two ends. This CDR3 comprises 13 residues. Germline V gene lookup returns CDR1 GTSNPN and CDR2 SVGIG (reference sequence). This sample is drawn from a study of siplizumab effects on memory and regulatory T cells. Broader study findings: There was no confirmation of the suppressive function of proliferating Tregs from siplizumab cultures. Tracing alloreactive clones into unstimulated subsets worked for only a minor fraction of them. Greater diversity than memory cells seemed evident in naive T cells, which also appeared to be major alloresponse contributors.

Sequencing input: naive CD8+ T cells sorted from blood. The rearrangement links TRBV30 to TRBJ1-1, with D perhaps TRBD1 (6 bases). The clonotype was recovered from a human donor in good health. The CDR3 nucleotides are TGTGCCTGGAGCCCAGGGGTTAACACTGAAGCTTTCTTT. It codes for CAWSPGVNTEAFF.